This TCR beta chain appears in the sequencing data of a study of T-cell reconstitution after alpha-beta-depleted transplantation in children. Molecular barcoding with unique molecular identifiers was used for the TCRbeta library. TCRdb ran MiXCR on the PCR reads and lists one entry per CDR3 protein. This sample yields some 340,000 distinct CDR3 sequences, of which around a tenth are seen a single time; 2% to 3% belongs to the top ten. The count of this clonotype is one. The CDR3 runs to 18 residues. Trimming at V came to 3 bases and at J to 2 bases, leaving 8 bases not matched to a gene. Looked up from germline, CDR1 is SGHAT and CDR2 is FQDESV (reference sequence).

The sequences come from PBMCs from the stem cell graft donor, collected from the stem cell graft. The chain joins TRBV11-1 to TRBJ2-3; 13 positions match TRBD2. This receptor was taken from a human donor who donated a stem cell graft to a child with acute lymphoblastic leukemia. The CDR3 protein is CASSLLRGTSGDTDTQYF. CDR3 coding DNA: TGTGCCAGCAGCTTGTTACGCGGGACTAGCGGGGACACAGATACGCAGTATTTT. The entire variable domain, with the rest obtained from reference TRBV11-1 and TRBJ2-3, is as follows: EAEVAQSPRYKITEKSQAVAFWCDPISGHATLYWYRQILGQGPELLVQFQDESVVDDSQLPKDRFSAERLKGVDSTLKIQPAELGDSAMYLCASSLLRGTSGDTDTQYFGPGTRLTVL.